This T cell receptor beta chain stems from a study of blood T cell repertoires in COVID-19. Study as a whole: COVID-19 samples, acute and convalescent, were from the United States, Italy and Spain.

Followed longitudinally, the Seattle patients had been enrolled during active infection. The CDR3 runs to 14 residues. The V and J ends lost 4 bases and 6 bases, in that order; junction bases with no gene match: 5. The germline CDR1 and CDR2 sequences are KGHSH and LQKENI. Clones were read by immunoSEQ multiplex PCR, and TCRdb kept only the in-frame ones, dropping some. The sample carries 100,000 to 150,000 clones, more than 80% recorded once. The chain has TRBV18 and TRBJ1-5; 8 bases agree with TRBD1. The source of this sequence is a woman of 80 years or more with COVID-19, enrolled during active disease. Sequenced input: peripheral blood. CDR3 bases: TGTGCCAGCTCACTCCAGGGGGCCAGTCAGCCCCAGCATTTT. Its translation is CASSLQGASQPQHF.